The entry that follows covers one TCR beta chain sequence. Its antigen is not identified. The repertoire was sequenced with immunoSEQ multiplex PCR; TCRdb's copy has only in-frame clones and lacks some. Counted here are around 90,000 clones, around 86% occurring once; the ten biggest clones make up approximately 6%. These data are taken from a study of T cell responses to AZD1222 COVID-19 vaccine. Overall study findings and caveats: White British donors predominated, females outnumbered males, and clonal diversity was possibly underestimated. Spike-specific TCR breadth and depth grew following two AZD1222 doses.

This CDR3 region has 16 residues. The germline V gene has CDR1 SGHRS and CDR2 YFSETQ. After removal of 4 bases from V and 1 base from J, the junction contained 10 bases not matched to a gene. The sequence was collected from an adult in good health. The V call is TRBV5-1, the J call TRBJ2-7, with TRBD2 matching over 8 bases. Sequences were derived from peripheral blood, sampled on day 0 of AZD1222 vaccination. In DNA, the CDR3 is TGCGCCAGCAGCGACGGAGCGGGGGATCCTTCCTACGAGCAGTACTTC. Amino acid sequence: CASSDGAGDPSYEQYF. The full variable domain, rest sourced from reference TRBV5-1 and TRBJ2-7, is KAGVTQTPRYLIKTRGQQVTLSCSPISGHRSVSWYQQTPGQGLQFLFEYFSETQRNKGNFPGRFSGRQFSNSRSEMNVSTLELGDSALYLCASSDGAGDPSYEQYFGPGTRLTVT.